The clone carrying this T cell receptor beta chain was detected only a few times. These data belong to a study of CD8+CD57+ T cells in acquired aplastic anemia. Germline CDR1 and CDR2: LNHDA and SQIVND (reference sequence). V lost 2 bases to trimming and J lost 5 bases, with 27 bases between them. The CDR3 has 19 amino acids. An expansion of CD8+CD57+ cells by flow cytometry had been shown in patients chosen for sequencing. Genomic DNA templated the TCR beta VDJ and CDR3 profiling. MiXCR, run by TCRdb on the reads, gives a single entry per CDR3 protein. The table records hundreds of thousands of distinct CDR3 sequences, under 40% of them present only once.

Material: sorted CD4+, CD8+, or CD8+CD57+ T cells (not recorded which) from PBMCs. The receptor comes from a human donor with aplastic anemia. The chain links TRBV19 to TRBJ1-2, with a weak D call TRBD1 (6 bases). CDR3 protein: CASSILPAQGSARAYGYTF. The CDR3 bases are TGTGCCAGTAGTATACTCCCGGCACAGGGAAGTGCCAGGGCTTATGGCTACACCTTC. Using reference TRBV19 and TRBJ1-2 for the parts outside the CDR3, the full variable domain is DGGITQSPKYLFRKEGQNVTLSCEQNLNHDAMYWYRQDPGQGLRLIYYSQIVNDFQKGDIAEGYSVSREKKESFPLTVTSAQKNPTAFYLCASSILPAQGSARAYGYTFGSGTRLTVV.